One sample yielded the 30 T cell receptor beta chains listed below, sequenced in a study of blood T cell repertoires in COVID-19. The table came from immunoSEQ multiplex PCR; TCRdb's copy has only in-frame clones and leaves some out. The table has approximately 140,000 clones, about 86% seen once. The sample taken for sequencing was peripheral blood. Source of these receptors: an older woman with acute or convalescent COVID-19.

V usage is TRBV4-2 and J usage is TRBJ1-1; 7 nucleotides agree with TRBD1. Losses at the gene ends were 7 bases for V and 8 bases for J; bases not matched to a gene: 7. The CDR3 contains 12 residues. Per germline, CDR1 LGHNA and CDR2 YNFKEQ. The CDR3 sequence is CASNTGAREAFF. DNA of the CDR3: TGTGCCAGCAATACAGGGGCCCGCGAAGCTTTCTTT.

The chain is built from TRBV18 and TRBJ1-5; D is undetermined. CDR3 length: 12 amino acids. The germline V gene encodes CDR1 KGHSH and CDR2 LQKENI. Trimming removed 4 bases from V and 8 bases from J, with 9 bases in between. In DNA form, the CDR3 reads TGTGCCAGCTCACAGGAGTCTGAGCCCCAGCATTTT. Amino acids: CASSQESEPQHF.

The chain recombines TRBV6-2 or TRBV6-3 with TRBJ1-2; D possibly corresponds to TRBD1 (5 bases). Per germline, CDR1 MNHEY and CDR2 SVGEGT. The CDR3 length is 12 residues. V dropped 5 bases and J dropped 7 bases, with 11 bases sitting between them. This CDR3 reads CASSQTEGGYTF. The CDR3 DNA reads TGTGCCAGCAGTCAGACAGAAGGTGGCTACACCTTC.

This chain links TRBV7-3 with TRBJ2-7; D might be TRBD2 (5 bases). There are 14 residues in the CDR3. V was clipped by 1 base and J by 1 base, with 8 bases between them. CDR1 is SGHTA and CDR2 is FQGTGA in the germline V gene. CDR3 bases: TGTGCCAGCAGCTTAATGTCGGGATCCTACGAGCAGTACTTC. Its protein product is CASSLMSGSYEQYF.

This chain connects TRBV24-1 to TRBJ2-1, with TRBD2 identical over 7 bases. Trimming at V came to 1 base and at J to 6 bases, leaving 2 bases not matched to a gene. The CDR3 spans 14 residues. CDR1 and CDR2 (germline): KGHDR, SFDVKD. DNA of the CDR3: TGTGCCACCAGTGATTTAACGGGGGGCAATGAGCAGTTCTTC. Protein product: CATSDLTGGNEQFF.

V usage is TRBV7-9 and J usage is TRBJ2-1, with D tentatively TRBD1 (6 bases). The germline gives CDR1 SEHNR, CDR2 FQNEAQ (reference sequence). Deletions cut 1 base from V and 7 bases from J, with 17 bases between. The CDR3 spans 16 residues. The CDR3 spells CASSLGGPEGGNEQFF. CDR3 DNA: TGTGCCAGCAGCTTAGGGGGTCCTGAAGGGGGAAATGAGCAGTTCTTC.

The rearrangement links TRBV6-5 to TRBJ2-3; 7 bases match TRBD2. Germline V gene sequence: CDR1 MNHEY, CDR2 SVGAGI. V was clipped by 6 bases and J by 0 bases; unmatched bases: 6. CDR3 length: 15 amino acids. CDR3 bases: TGTGCCAGCAGGGACCAGCGGGGCAGCACAGATACGCAGTATTTT. Translating gives CASRDQRGSTDTQYF.

This clone was observed a single time. The chain carries TRBV25-1 and TRBJ2-3, with TRBD1 matching 9 bases. The CDR3 is 17 amino acids. Losses at the gene ends were 6 bases for V and 3 bases for J; bases not matched to a gene: 13. Looked up from germline, CDR1 is MGHDK and CDR2 is SYGVNS. The chain's CDR3 is CASSDSGPTGGTDTQYF. The CDR3 DNA follows: TGTGCCAGCAGCGACTCGGGCCCGACAGGGGGTACAGATACGCAGTATTTT.

The rearrangement uses TRBV6-5 and TRBJ1-4, with a tentative D call TRBD1 (5 bases). CDR1 and CDR2 from the germline V gene are MNHEY and SVGAGI. Trimming removed 6 bases at V and 7 bases at J, with 15 bases between. The CDR3 consists of 14 residues. The CDR3 nucleotides read TGTGCCAGCAGACAGACCCAGGGAACTGAAAAACTGTTTTTT. This sequence encodes CASRQTQGTEKLFF.

The DNA for the CDR3 is TGTGCCAGCAGCCTCGGGACATTTACCGGGCAGTACTTC. Translating it yields CASSLGTFTGQYF. The chain links TRBV5-5 to TRBJ2-7; the D gene is possibly TRBD1 (6 bases). The CDR3 has 13 residues. Trimming pared 4 bases from V and 9 bases from J, leaving 17 bases between. Germline lookup yields CDR1 SGHKS and CDR2 YYEKEE (reference sequence).

This chain links TRBV9 with TRBJ2-1; 7 positions agree with TRBD1. This CDR3 region has 14 residues. CDR1 is SGDLS and CDR2 is YYNGEE in the germline V gene. V was clipped by 4 bases and J by 5 bases; unmatched bases: 6. CDR3 loop: CASSPWGQNNEQFF. In nucleotides, the CDR3 is TGTGCCAGCAGCCCCTGGGGACAGAACAATGAGCAGTTCTTC. Together with reference TRBV9 and TRBJ2-1, the CDR3 gives the full variable domain: DSGVTQTPKHLITATGQRVTLRCSPRSGDLSVYWYQQSLDQGLQFLIQYYNGEERAKGNILERFSAQQFPDLHSELNLSSLELGDSALYFCASSPWGQNNEQFFGPGTRLTVL.

V usage is TRBV11-3 and J usage is TRBJ2-1; 13 bases map to TRBD2. V dropped 5 bases and J dropped 1; count of bases not matched to a gene: 5. The CDR3 spans 17 residues. Germline loops: CDR1 SGHNT, CDR2 YENEEA. The DNA of the CDR3 is TGTGCCAGCAGCCGACTAGCGGGGGGTGCATCCTACAATGAGCAGTTCTTC. Translating it yields CASSRLAGGASYNEQFF.

J is TRBJ2-7 and V is TRBV7-9, with unresolved D. This CDR3 is 12 amino acids long. The V gene lost 4 bases and the J gene lost 0 bases, with 4 bases spanning the gap. Per germline, CDR1 SEHNR and CDR2 FQNEAQ (reference sequence). The CDR3 DNA follows: TGTGCCAGCAGCTCGAGCTCCTACGAGCAGTACTTC. It is translated as CASSSSSYEQYF.

The V and J genes are TRBV4-1 and TRBJ1-3; D might be TRBD1 (5 bases). Germline lookup yields CDR1 MGHRA and CDR2 YSYEKL. The V gene lost 0 bases and the J gene lost 5 bases, with 14 bases spanning the gap. This CDR3 is built from 16 residues. CDR3 coding DNA: TGCGCCAGCAGCCAAGATCGGGCAGGGCTGAGAAACACCATATATTTT. It yields the protein CASSQDRAGLRNTIYF.

CDR3 sequence reads: CASSSGTSGYNEQFF. DNA for the CDR3: TGTGCCAGCAGCTCCGGGACTAGCGGTTACAATGAGCAGTTCTTC. The V gene is TRBV5-4, the J gene TRBJ2-1, with 11 bases identical to TRBD2. The CDR3 spans 15 residues. Germline-derived CDR1 and CDR2 are SGHNT and YYREEE (reference sequence). The J segment lost 4 bases and the V segment lost 3 bases, leaving 3 bases of the junction unmatched.

This CDR3 reads CASSYAGNIQYF. The CDR3 DNA is TGTGCCAGCAGTTACGCAGGGAACATTCAGTACTTC. The rearrangement uses TRBV6-2 or TRBV6-3 and TRBJ2-4; D might be TRBD1 (5 bases). Trimming stripped 2 bases from V and 7 bases from J, with 6 bases between. Per germline, CDR1 MNHEY and CDR2 SVGEGT. The CDR3 has 12 amino acids.

The CDR3 sequence is CAWTRGRTGNEQFF. The CDR3 region has the DNA TGTGCCTGGACTAGGGGGCGAACGGGCAATGAGCAGTTCTTC. V gene TRBV30 combines with J gene TRBJ2-1; 7 positions match TRBD1. CDR3 length equals 14 residues. Germline trimming cut 4 bases from V and 6 bases from J; bases unmatched to any gene: 9. Germline CDR1 GTSNPN, CDR2 SVGIG (reference sequence).

The chain combines TRBV25-1 with TRBJ2-3; the D gene is possibly TRBD1 (6 bases). The CDR3 extends over 14 amino acids. V was clipped by 6 bases and J by 0 bases, with 10 bases between them. The germline V gene encodes CDR1 MGHDK and CDR2 SYGVNS. CDR3 amino acids: CASSGTFSTDTQYF. The CDR3 DNA sequence: TGTGCCAGCAGCGGGACATTTAGCACAGATACGCAGTATTTT.

The chain combines TRBV7-9 with TRBJ2-1; D perhaps matches TRBD2 (7 bases). Deletions cut 0 bases from V and 2 bases from J, with 8 bases between. CDR3 length equals 15 residues. CDR1 and CDR2 (germline): SEHNR, FQNEAQ (reference sequence). In DNA, the CDR3 is TGTGCCAGCAGCTTAGCCGGGGGGCCCTACAATGAGCAGTTCTTC. Translated: CASSLAGGPYNEQFF.

The chain combines TRBV6-1 with TRBJ1-2; 9 positions agree with TRBD1. Trimming removed 3 bases from V and 1 base from J; junction bases left unmatched: 9. The CDR3 length is 17 residues. CDR1 is MNHNS and CDR2 is SASEGT in the germline V gene. CDR3 DNA sequence: TGTGCCAGCAGTGACCGGTCTGGGACAGGGCATAACTATGGCTACACCTTC. Its protein product is CASSDRSGTGHNYGYTF.

The rearrangement links TRBV5-6 to TRBJ1-2; 7 nucleotides match TRBD1. With V trimmed by 2 bases and J by 2 bases, 3 bases remained unmatched. CDR1 and CDR2 from the germline V gene are SGHDT and YYEEEE. The CDR3 totals 14 residues. The CDR3 is CASSLSGQNYGYTF. The CDR3 nucleotides are TGTGCCAGCAGCTTATCGGGACAGAACTATGGCTACACCTTC.

This clone was counted a few times. The J gene is TRBJ2-3, the V gene TRBV19, with TRBD2 matching over 9 bases. Germline trimming cut 3 bases from V and 2 bases from J; bases unmatched to any gene: 3. Germline V gene sequence: CDR1 LNHDA, CDR2 SQIVND (reference sequence). There are 15 residues in the CDR3. The CDR3 sequence: CASSIERGVTDTQYF. CDR3 coding DNA: TGTGCCAGTAGTATTGAGCGGGGGGTCACAGATACGCAGTATTTT.

This rearrangement joins TRBV9 to TRBJ1-2; TRBD1 matches 7 bases. The germline CDR1 and CDR2 sequences are SGDLS and YYNGEE. Germline trimming cut 0 bases from V and 5 bases from J; bases unmatched to any gene: 4. CDR3 size: 14 residues. The CDR3 reads CASSVDNRGYGYTF. The CDR3 DNA follows: TGTGCCAGCAGCGTAGATAACAGGGGATATGGCTACACCTTC.

The J gene is TRBJ1-2, the V gene TRBV4-1, with a weak D call TRBD1 (6 bases). Germline CDR1 reads MGHRA; CDR2 reads YSYEKL. The CDR3 loop spans 16 amino acids. V was pared by 0 bases and J by 4 bases, with 15 bases between. Written as DNA, the CDR3 is TGCGCCAGCAGCCAAGACCCGACAGGTTATGTCTATGGCTACACCTTC. Translating it yields CASSQDPTGYVYGYTF.

The chain couples TRBV9 to TRBJ2-5, with 12 bases aligning to TRBD2. The V gene's germline CDR1 is SGDLS and CDR2 YYNGEE. Unmatched junction bases numbered 6, after V lost 0 bases and J lost 3 bases. CDR3 length: 17 residues. The CDR3 region has the DNA TGTGCCAGCAGCGTAGGGGCACTAGCGGGGGGAAAAGAGACCCAGTACTTC. Translation: CASSVGALAGGKETQYF.

The chain couples TRBV3-1 (or the pseudogene TRBV3-2) to TRBJ1-5, with 8 bases lining up with TRBD1. V was clipped by 6 bases and J by 3 bases; unmatched bases: 7. CDR1 is LGHDT, CDR2 YNNKEL, per germline (reference sequence). The CDR3 covers 15 residues. For the CDR3, the DNA is TGTGCCAGCAGACTCTCGACAGGGGTCAATCAGCCCCAGCATTTT. Amino acid sequence: CASRLSTGVNQPQHF.

The sample holds many counts of this clone. The gene calls are TRBV2 and TRBJ2-1, with D hard to call. CDR1 SNHLY and CDR2 FYNNEI come from the germline V gene. Trimming took off 7 bases at V and 5 bases at J, with 18 bases between the two ends. CDR3 length equals 15 residues. The DNA of the CDR3 is TGTGCCAGCACCTTTGAACTCAACCGAGACAATGAGCAGTTCTTC. Its protein product is CASTFELNRDNEQFF. The complete variable domain, with remaining parts taken from reference TRBV2 and TRBJ2-1, reads EPEVTQTPSHQVTQMGQEVILRCVPISNHLYFYWYRQILGQKVEFLVSFYNNEISEKSEIFDDQFSVERPDGSNFTLKIRSTKLEDSAMYFCASTFELNRDNEQFFGPGTRLTVL.

The chain carries TRBV6-5 and TRBJ2-7; D is possibly TRBD1 (6 bases). The CDR3 consists of 12 residues. With 10 bases removed from V and 7 bases from J, the gap between germline ends came to 17 bases. The germline V gene has CDR1 MNHEY and CDR2 SVGAGI. The CDR3 reads CATQGPSWEQYF. CDR3 DNA sequence: TGTGCCACCCAGGGGCCTAGCTGGGAGCAGTACTTC.

The rearrangement joins TRBV30 to TRBJ1-5, with 9 bases that match TRBD1. V lost 2 bases, J lost 3 bases, and 5 bases stayed unmatched. Germline CDR1 is GTSNPN and CDR2 is SVGIG (reference sequence). CDR3 length: 15 residues. In DNA, the CDR3 is TGTGCCTGGAGTACGGGACAGGGCTACAATCAGCCCCAGCATTTT. Encoded protein: CAWSTGQGYNQPQHF.

This clone was observed a handful of times. The chain carries TRBV4-1 and TRBJ2-2; a weak D match, TRBD2 (5 bases). Looked up from germline, CDR1 is MGHRA and CDR2 is YSYEKL. This CDR3 is built from 15 residues. The V end was cut by 4 bases, the J end by 3 bases, with 12 bases between. CDR3 DNA: TGCGCCAGCAGCCTTAGGGAGTATGACACCGGGGAGCTGTTTTTT. Residues: CASSLREYDTGELFF.